The present T cell receptor beta chain was sequenced within a study of blood T cell repertoires in COVID-19. For the study at large: Sample material is recorded as cDNA or gDNA derived from T cells, B-cell-depleted T cells, or PBMCs.

The V end lost 3 bases, the J end lost 6 bases, and 12 bases lay between the germline ends. CDR1 is MGHRA and CDR2 is YSYEKL in the germline V gene. This CDR3 has 14 residues. Profiled with immunoSEQ multiplex PCR; TCRdb holds only in-frame clones, not every one. The repertoire consists of around 99,000 clones, with 84% occurring once and the leading ten covering about 6.6%. The source of this sequence is a woman in her forties or fifties with acute or convalescent COVID-19. The specimen sequenced was peripheral blood. The J gene is TRBJ2-1, the V gene TRBV4-1, with D perhaps matching TRBD1 (6 bases). The CDR3 loop reads CASSHPDRLNEQFF. CDR3 in DNA: TGCGCCAGCAGCCACCCCGACAGGCTCAATGAGCAGTTCTTC.